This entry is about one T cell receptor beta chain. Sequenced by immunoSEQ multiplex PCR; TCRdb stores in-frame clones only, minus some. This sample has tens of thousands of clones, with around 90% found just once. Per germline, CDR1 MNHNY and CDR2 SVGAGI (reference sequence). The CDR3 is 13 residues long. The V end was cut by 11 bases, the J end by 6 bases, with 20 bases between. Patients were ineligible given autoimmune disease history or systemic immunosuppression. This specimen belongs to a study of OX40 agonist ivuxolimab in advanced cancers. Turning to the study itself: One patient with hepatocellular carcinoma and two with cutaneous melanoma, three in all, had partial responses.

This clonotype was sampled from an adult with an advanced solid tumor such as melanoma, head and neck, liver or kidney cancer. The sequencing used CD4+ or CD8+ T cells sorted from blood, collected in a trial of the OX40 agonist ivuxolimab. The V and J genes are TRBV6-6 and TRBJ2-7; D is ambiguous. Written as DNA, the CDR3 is TGTGCCGTTCGTCATGAGGACCTGGGCGAGCAGTACTTC. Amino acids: CAVRHEDLGEQYF.